This passage covers 29 T cell receptor beta chains from one sample sequenced in a study of blood T cell repertoires in COVID-19. Produced via immunoSEQ multiplex PCR; TCRdb's table is partial and in-frame only. The data contain 100,000 to 150,000 clones, around 90% of them singletons. The specimen was peripheral blood. These receptor sequences come from a man over 45 with COVID-19, enrolled during active disease.

CDR3 sequence: CASSVAREGSTEAFF. The CDR3, as DNA: TGTGCCAGCAGCGTAGCTAGGGAGGGGAGCACTGAAGCTTTCTTT. The V call is TRBV9, the J call TRBJ1-1; D possibly corresponds to TRBD1 (5 bases). V dropped 0 bases and J dropped 4 bases, with 13 bases sitting between them. The V gene's germline CDR1 is SGDLS and CDR2 YYNGEE. The CDR3 totals 15 residues.

The gene calls are TRBV13 and TRBJ2-3; D not certain. This CDR3 region has 13 residues. Trimming removed 2 bases at V and 9 bases at J, with 12 bases between. Germline values: CDR1 PRHDT, CDR2 FYEKMQ (reference sequence). This chain's CDR3 is CASSLSTLGTQYF. The CDR3 nucleotides are TGTGCCAGCAGCTTATCAACCCTCGGGACGCAGTATTTT.

This clone was detected once. This chain connects TRBV3-1 (or the pseudogene TRBV3-2) to TRBJ2-5, with a weak D call TRBD2 (5 bases). The V and J ends lost 0 bases and 10 bases respectively, with 9 bases between them. CDR1 and CDR2 (germline): LGHDT, YNNKEL (reference sequence). The CDR3 has 12 amino acids. The CDR3 here is CASSQEARGQYF. In DNA form, the CDR3 reads TGTGCCAGCAGCCAAGAGGCCCGGGGCCAGTACTTC.

The chain couples TRBV5-1 to TRBJ2-7, with 11 bases aligning to TRBD2. CDR3 length: 15 residues. Germline V gene lookup returns CDR1 SGHRS and CDR2 YFSETQ. The V segment lost 4 bases and the J segment 4 bases; nucleotides outside the gene matches: 7. Here the CDR3 DNA reads TGCGCCAGCAGCCGTACTAGCGGGAGCGATTACGAGCAGTACTTC. Its translation is CASSRTSGSDYEQYF.

As to this clone: An end of the junction differs from the germline gene, which may be a read error. This sequence joins TRBV7-9 and TRBJ2-5, with D possibly TRBD2 on 5 matching bases. The V gene's germline CDR1 is SEHNR and CDR2 FQNEAQ (reference sequence). The length of the CDR3 is 13 residues. CDR3 amino acids: CASSLGRGETQYF. The CDR3 bases are TGTGCCAGCAGTTTAGGACGGGGAGAGACCCAGTACTTC.

This chain joins TRBV6-4 and TRBJ2-2; D may be TRBD2 (6 bases). The V and J ends lost 6 bases and 1 base respectively, with 9 bases between them. The CDR3 has 14 residues. From germline, CDR1 is MRHNA and CDR2 SNTAGT. CDR3 region: CASRRELNTGELFF. The CDR3 nucleotides are TGTGCCAGCAGACGGGAGTTGAACACCGGGGAGCTGTTTTTT.

The chain uses TRBV21-1 and TRBJ2-3; the table's D call, TRBD2, was not checked against the DNA. TRBV21-1 is flagged as a pseudogene. The CDR3 contains 16 residues. In DNA form, the CDR3 reads TGTGCCAGCGCTACGGGTTTTGCGGGAGGGGGTGATACGCAGTATTTT. Encoded protein: CASATGFAGGGDTQYF.

CDR3 residues: CASSTTSGTAEQFF. In DNA form, the CDR3 reads TGTGCCAGCAGTACGACTAGCGGGACGGCTGAGCAGTTCTTC. The chain recombines TRBV6-4 with TRBJ2-1, with 11 positions matching TRBD2. This CDR3 comprises 14 residues. The junction had 6 bases not matched to a gene; V was cut back by 5 bases and J by 9 bases. CDR1 MRHNA and CDR2 SNTAGT come from the germline V gene.

The V call is TRBV29-1, the J call TRBJ2-1; possibly TRBD2 for D (5 bases). V was clipped by 3 bases and J by 4 bases, with 13 bases between them. This CDR3 has 14 amino acids. Germline CDR1 and CDR2: SQVTM and ANQGSEA. The CDR3 region has the DNA TGCAGCGTTGAGTTAGGAGGCCCATACAATGAGCAGTTCTTC. Translating it yields CSVELGGPYNEQFF.

The chain combines TRBV7-9 with TRBJ2-1; no reliable D call. The CDR3 runs to 12 residues. Germline values: CDR1 SEHNR, CDR2 FQNEAQ (reference sequence). V was cut by 3 bases and J by 4 bases, with 4 bases left in between. CDR3 amino acids: CASSFLYNEQFF. The DNA of the CDR3 is TGTGCCAGCAGCTTCCTTTACAATGAGCAGTTCTTC.

This sequence joins TRBV12-3 or TRBV12-4 and TRBJ1-2; a possible D gene is TRBD1 (5 bases). V lost 8 bases and J lost 6, with 7 bases in between. This CDR3 is 10 amino acids long. CDR3 sequence reads: CASRGDGYTF. The CDR3 coding sequence is TGTGCCAGCCGGGGGGATGGCTACACCTTC.

Written as DNA, the CDR3 is TGTGCCTGGAGTAACCCTTCAGGGGGAGTCGGCAATCAGCCCCAGCATTTT. Residues: CAWSNPSGGVGNQPQHF. The V and J genes are TRBV30 and TRBJ1-5; 7 bases are shared with TRBD1. The V gene end was trimmed by 2 bases and the J gene end by 2 bases; junction bases not matched to a gene: 12. The V gene's germline CDR1 is GTSNPN and CDR2 SVGIG (reference sequence). CDR3 size: 17 residues.

The chain carries TRBV5-1 and TRBJ1-1, with D possibly matching TRBD1 (6 bases). Trimming cost V 1 base and J 1 base, with 8 bases left between them. The germline V gene has CDR1 SGHRS and CDR2 YFSETQ. The CDR3 loop spans 14 amino acids. As DNA, the CDR3 is TGCGCCAGCAGCTTGCAAGGGGGGAACACTGAAGCTTTCTTT. Translated, it gives CASSLQGGNTEAFF.

The rearrangement links TRBV10-3 to TRBJ1-4, with TRBD1 identical over 7 bases. The junction had 5 bases not matched to a gene; V was cut back by 5 bases and J by 5 bases. Germline-derived CDR1 and CDR2 are ENHRY and SYGVKD. This CDR3 comprises 14 residues. This CDR3 reads CAISRDSENEKLFF. The CDR3 DNA sequence: TGTGCCATCAGTAGGGACAGCGAGAATGAAAAACTGTTTTTT.

V gene TRBV6-2 or TRBV6-3 combines with J gene TRBJ1-5; no reliable D call. Germline-derived CDR1 and CDR2 are MNHEY and SVGEGT. The CDR3 length is 16 residues. The ends were cut back, 2 bases at V and 1 base at J, with 12 bases in the middle. In DNA form, the CDR3 reads TGTGCCAGCAGTTACCTTCCCAGGATAAGCAATCAGCCCCAGCATTTT. The encoded protein is CASSYLPRISNQPQHF.

The chain joins TRBV7-3 to TRBJ1-1, with D uncertain. Germline lookup yields CDR1 SGHTA and CDR2 FQGTGA. Trimming removed 4 bases from V and 0 bases from J, with 6 bases in between. This CDR3 is built from 13 residues. The CDR3 region has the DNA TGTGCCAGCAGCTCCAGTATGAACACTGAAGCTTTCTTT. Its protein product is CASSSSMNTEAFF.

V and J are TRBV4-1 and TRBJ1-1; D is possibly TRBD1 (6 bases). The germline gives CDR1 MGHRA, CDR2 YSYEKL. The CDR3 runs 15 residues. Trimming removed 2 bases at V and 1 base at J, with 11 bases between. The CDR3 region is CASSQNSRGNTEAFF. In DNA, the CDR3 is TGCGCCAGCAGCCAAAATAGCAGGGGGAACACTGAAGCTTTCTTT.

The chain employs TRBV10-3 and TRBJ1-5, with 7 nucleotides matching TRBD1. V was pared by 5 bases and J by 6 bases, with 4 bases of the junction left unmatched. This CDR3 contains 13 residues. CDR1 is ENHRY, CDR2 SYGVKD, per germline. This CDR3 reads CAISPGQIQPQHF. Written as DNA, the CDR3 is TGTGCCATCAGTCCGGGACAGATTCAGCCCCAGCATTTT.

V is TRBV13 and J is TRBJ2-1, with TRBD2 identical over 8 bases. The CDR3 runs 15 residues. Germline CDR1 is PRHDT and CDR2 is FYEKMQ (reference sequence). V lost 5 bases, J lost 8 bases, and 11 bases stayed unmatched. CDR3 sequence (DNA): TGTGCCAGCAGCACCGGACTTTCCGGGAGGGATGAGCAGTTCTTC. It encodes CASSTGLSGRDEQFF.

This clone was picked up one time. The J gene is TRBJ1-5, the V gene TRBV7-2; possibly TRBD1 for D (5 bases). Germline V gene lookup returns CDR1 SGHTA and CDR2 FQGNSA. Trimming removed 5 bases at V and 3 bases at J, with 14 bases between. This CDR3 region has 15 residues. In nucleotides, the CDR3 is TGTGCCAGCAGCCTGGTAGGAGGGACCAATCAGCCCCAGCATTTT. Translation gives CASSLVGGTNQPQHF.

The rearrangement links TRBV7-8 to TRBJ2-3; 7 bases agree with TRBD2. Germline V CDR1 and CDR2: SGHVS, FQNEAQ. J was trimmed by 1 base and V by 4 bases; bases with no gene match: 5. The CDR3 length is 15 residues. The DNA of the CDR3 is TGTGCCAGCAGCTACCGGGGGGTGGGCACAGATACGCAGTATTTT. Translation: CASSYRGVGTDTQYF. The whole variable domain, remainder taken from reference TRBV7-8 and TRBJ2-3, is GAGVSQSPRYKVAKRGQDVALRCDPISGHVSLFWYQQALGQGPEFLTYFQNEAQLDKSGLPSDRFFAERPEGSVSTLKIQRTQQEDSAVYLCASSYRGVGTDTQYFGPGTRLTVL.

The gene calls are TRBV2 and TRBJ2-1; 9 nucleotides match TRBD1. CDR3 size: 12 residues. V lost 8 bases and J lost 15; bases outside the gene matches: 11. Germline CDR1 is SNHLY and CDR2 is FYNNEI. CDR3 sequence (DNA): TGTGCCAGCCAGCCGGGACAGGGTAGGCCGTTCTTC. Residues: CASQPGQGRPFF.

The V call is TRBV19, the J call TRBJ2-7, with a possible D match to TRBD1 (6 bases). V shed 5 bases and J shed 3 bases, with 14 bases lying between them. CDR3 length: 14 amino acids. Per the germline V gene, CDR1 is LNHDA and CDR2 is SQIVND (reference sequence). In DNA form, the CDR3 reads TGTGCCAGTAGTCCGACAGGAACCCTCTACGAGCAGTACTTC. Translated: CASSPTGTLYEQYF.

The chain's CDR3 is CASSQDPDRGDQPQHF. In DNA form, the CDR3 reads TGCGCCAGCAGCCAAGATCCTGACAGGGGGGACCAGCCCCAGCATTTT. The J gene is TRBJ1-5, the V gene TRBV4-1; 9 bases are shared with TRBD1. The germline V gene encodes CDR1 MGHRA and CDR2 YSYEKL. This CDR3 has 16 amino acids. Unmatched junction bases numbered 7, after V lost 0 bases and J lost 7 bases.

This clone was observed a single time. CDR3 coding DNA: TGTGCCACCAGTGTCGGGACAGGGGGTACGGATGAGCAGTTCTTC. It codes for CATSVGTGGTDEQFF. This chain links TRBV24-1 with TRBJ2-1, with 11 bases matching TRBD1. CDR1 is KGHDR, CDR2 SFDVKD, per germline. The CDR3 is 15 amino acids. V dropped 5 bases and J dropped 8; count of bases not matched to a gene: 7.

The genes are TRBV7-2 and TRBJ2-3; TRBD1 might be the D (5 bases). The CDR3 is 14 residues long. CDR1 SGHTA and CDR2 FQGNSA come from the germline V gene. V dropped 5 bases and J dropped 4 bases, with 13 bases sitting between them. The DNA of the CDR3 is TGTGCCAGCAGCCCGCAGGGTACCCCAGATACGCAGTATTTT. It translates to CASSPQGTPDTQYF.

The chain links TRBV11-3 to TRBJ2-2, with 10 bases that match TRBD1. The CDR3 runs 16 residues. Germline trimming cut 3 bases from V and 5 bases from J; bases unmatched to any gene: 6. Germline CDR1 reads SGHNT; CDR2 reads YENEEA. The CDR3 here is CASSLAGTGVTGELFF. CDR3 coding DNA: TGTGCCAGCAGCTTGGCCGGGACAGGGGTTACCGGGGAGCTGTTTTTT. Filled out from reference TRBV11-3 and TRBJ2-2, the complete variable domain reads EAGVVQSPRYKIIEKKQPVAFWCNPISGHNTLYWYLQNLGQGPELLIRYENEEAVDDSQLPKDRFSAERLKGVDSTLKIQPAELGDSAVYLCASSLAGTGVTGELFFGEGSRLTVL.

The V gene is TRBV18, the J gene TRBJ2-3; possibly TRBD2 for D (5 bases). The V gene lost 3 bases and the J gene lost 2 bases, with 12 bases spanning the gap. Germline CDR1 is KGHSH and CDR2 is LQKENI. The CDR3 has 15 residues. CDR3 amino acids: CASSPRVSNTDTQYF. CDR3 sequence (DNA): TGTGCCAGCTCACCGAGGGTGTCAAACACAGATACGCAGTATTTT.

This chain uses TRBV9 with TRBJ1-4; D is ambiguous. CDR3 length equals 15 residues. V shed 5 bases and J shed 3 bases, with 14 bases lying between them. Germline CDR1 is SGDLS and CDR2 is YYNGEE. The DNA for the CDR3 is TGTGCCAGCAGTCAAGCCGGGAACCCTAATGAAAAACTGTTTTTT. This encodes CASSQAGNPNEKLFF. Full variable domain (remainder filled in from reference TRBV9 and TRBJ1-4): DSGVTQTPKHLITATGQRVTLRCSPRSGDLSVYWYQQSLDQGLQFLIQYYNGEERAKGNILERFSAQQFPDLHSELNLSSLELGDSALYFCASSQAGNPNEKLFFGSGTQLSVL.